This T cell receptor beta chain was retrieved from a study of blood T cell repertoires in COVID-19. Germline V lookup: CDR1 SGDLS, CDR2 YYNGEE. This CDR3 comprises 17 residues. V lost 5 bases and J lost 6; bases outside the gene matches: 12. Some clones are missing from TCRdb's copy, which holds only in-frame ones; the method was immunoSEQ multiplex PCR. This sample yields 200,000 to 250,000 clones, of which approximately 80% are seen a single time; roughly 8.7% belongs to the top ten. This sequence was found in a man aged 50 to 59 with active or convalescent COVID-19. The chain has TRBV9 and TRBJ2-3; 13 bases fit TRBD2. Sequenced sample: peripheral blood. CDR3 sequence reads: CASSSRLAGGPGDTQYF. CDR3 DNA sequence: TGTGCCAGCAGTTCTAGACTAGCGGGGGGCCCTGGGGATACGCAGTATTTT.